The rows below give T cell receptor beta chains drawn from one sample of a study of long-term antiretroviral therapy in people with HIV. TCRdb keeps only in-frame clones here, not all; method: immunoSEQ multiplex PCR. The sample lists 7,500 to 8,500 clones, over 75% occurring once. Sequenced material: unsorted PBMCs, taken nearly 2.7 years before starting antiretroviral therapy. The origin of the receptors is a man aged 40-50 years with HIV. CDR3s include the opening cysteine and the closing phenylalanine or tryptophan. The order of the fields is clone size, J gene, V gene, CDR3 length, D gene, CDR3 DNA, CDR3 protein. A D gene is named only where the DNA matches it firmly. Some rows mark clone size as missing; the rest say once, few, many or name a class of expanded clone.

.	TRBJ1-2	TRBV6-5	13	.	TGTGCCAGCAGTTACGCAGGGAACTATGGCTACACCTTC	CASSYAGNYGYTF
once	TRBJ1-3	TRBV30	13	.	TGTGCCTGGAGCCCAGGGGCCGGAAACACCATATATTTT	CAWSPGAGNTIYF
.	TRBJ1-1	TRBV7-9	14	.	TGTGCCAGCAGCTTAGTTAGCGGGTTGAGTGGAGCTTTCTTT	CASSLVSGLSGAFF
.	TRBJ1-4	TRBV25-1	14	.	TGTGCCAGCAGTGAATTCCAGGGGAATGAAAAACTGTTTTTT	CASSEFQGNEKLFF
once	TRBJ2-1	TRBV4-3	15	TRBD2	TGCGCCAGCAGCCAAGAACCACTAGCGATCGATGAGCAGTTCTTC	CASSQEPLAIDEQFF
.	TRBJ1-3	TRBV9	16	.	TGTGCCAGCAGCGCAAGAATAAGGGCGGGTGAAAACACCATATATTTT	CASSARIRAGENTIYF
few	TRBJ2-7	TRBV29-1	14	.	TGCAGCGTTGAAAGGGACACGGAATCCTACGAGCAGTACTTC	CSVERDTESYEQYF
.	TRBJ2-3	TRBV6-4	13	.	TGTGCCAGCAGGAGGGACTTCACAGATACGCAGTATTTT	CASRRDFTDTQYF
.	TRBJ2-7	TRBV7-2	13	.	TGTGCCAGCAGCTTAGCGGCCGGGAGTGAGCAGTACTTC	CASSLAAGSEQYF
.	TRBJ2-3	TRBV19	16	.	TGTGCCAGTAGTACCACAAACTCATTGATGGCAGATACGCAGTATTTT	CASSTTNSLMADTQYF
few	TRBJ1-6	TRBV18	19	.	TGTGCCAGCTCACCAATTAGGGCAGGGGACGTGGCCTATAATTCACCCCTCCACTTT	CASSPIRAGDVAYNSPLHF
.	TRBJ2-3	TRBV9	12	.	TGTGCCAGCGGGACTTCAACCGGGGGGCAGTATTTT	CASGTSTGGQYF
medium-sized	TRBJ2-7	TRBV5-1	16	TRBD1	TGCGCCAGCAGCGCAAAACTCCGGGACAGGGGCCACGAGCAGTACTTC	CASSAKLRDRGHEQYF
.	TRBJ1-2	TRBV30	13	TRBD1	TGTGCCTGCAATAGACCAGGGGGCTCGGGCTACACCTTC	CACNRPGGSGYTF
medium-sized	TRBJ1-3	TRBV28	15	TRBD1	TGTGCCAGCAGTCAGGACAGGGGGCTCGGAAACACCATATATTTT	CASSQDRGLGNTIYF